One and the same sample provided the 10 T cell receptor beta chains below, sequenced in a study of PD-L1 blockade in urothelial cancer. Noted time point: pretreatment peripheral blood. Assay: immunoSEQ multiplex PCR; the TCRdb copy retains only in-frame clones and omits some. This sample carries 40,000 or so clones, 80% to 90% of them seen once, and the ten largest clones take 6.8%. The sequences come from PBMCs, collected around atezolizumab (anti-PD-L1) treatment. Source of these receptors: a man aged 55 to 70 with urothelial cancer.

This clone has only a few counts. V is TRBV6-4 and J is TRBJ1-1; tentative D call: TRBD1 (6 bases). Germline CDR1 reads MRHNA; CDR2 reads SNTAGT. The CDR3 consists of 14 residues. V gave up 3 bases and J gave up 4 bases, with 12 bases separating them. The DNA for the CDR3 is TGTGCCAGCAGTGATACAGGGAGATCCACTGAAGCTTTCTTT. Translating it yields CASSDTGRSTEAFF.

This clone was picked up one time. This chain connects TRBV6-1 to TRBJ2-1; D might be TRBD2 (7 bases). Germline CDR1 is MNHNS and CDR2 is SASEGT. The CDR3 runs to 12 residues. Trimming pared 6 bases from V and 8 bases from J, leaving 11 bases between. This chain's CDR3 is CASSPGGHEQFF. The DNA of the CDR3 is TGTGCCAGCAGCCCCGGGGGGCATGAGCAGTTCTTC.

The V gene is TRBV28, the J gene TRBJ1-5; weak D call: TRBD1 (5 bases). Trimming stripped 6 bases from V and 9 bases from J, with 21 bases between. The CDR3 sequence is 15 residues long. The germline gives CDR1 MDHEN, CDR2 SYDVKM. CDR3 residues: CASRPRGGIIPPQHF. As DNA, the CDR3 is TGTGCCAGCAGACCAAGGGGCGGGATCATTCCGCCCCAGCATTTT.

This clone was detected only once. The chain joins TRBV18 to TRBJ1-1, with D unresolved. The CDR3 has 16 amino acids. CDR1 is KGHSH and CDR2 is LQKENI in the germline V gene. V lost 3 bases and J lost 1, with 15 bases in between. This CDR3 is CASSPGAGNGNTEAFF. For the CDR3, the DNA is TGTGCCAGCTCACCCGGTGCGGGGAATGGGAACACTGAAGCTTTCTTT.

The chain uses TRBV5-5 and TRBJ2-6; D is unclear. V lost 1 base and J 0 bases, leaving 5 bases between the germline ends. CDR3 size: 15 residues. In germline, CDR1 is SGHKS, CDR2 YYEKEE (reference sequence). CDR3 sequence reads: CASSLSGSGANVLTF. In nucleotides, the CDR3 is TGTGCCAGCAGCTTGTCGGGCTCTGGGGCCAACGTCCTGACTTTC.

The sample holds a few counts of this clone. The sample contains more than one DNA sequence encoding this CDR3. The rearrangement joins TRBV10-3 to TRBJ1-5; tentatively, D is TRBD1 (5 bases). Trimming took 2 bases from V and 7 from J, leaving 12 bases between them. The germline V gene has CDR1 ENHRY and CDR2 SYGVKD. The CDR3 has 14 residues. CDR3 protein: CAISERQGEQPQHF. The CDR3 coding sequence is TGTGCCATCAGTGAGCGGCAGGGTGAACAGCCCCAGCATTTT.

This clone was recorded once. The V gene is TRBV25-1, the J gene TRBJ1-2; D possibly corresponds to TRBD1 (5 bases). There are 15 residues in the CDR3. Germline CDR1 and CDR2: MGHDK and SYGVNS. V shed 3 bases and J shed 2 bases, with 13 bases lying between them. This CDR3 reads CASSDLTEENYGYTF. The CDR3 DNA reads TGTGCCAGCAGTGATCTGACAGAGGAGAACTATGGCTACACCTTC.

The chain combines TRBV19 with TRBJ2-7; 7 bases map to TRBD1. V lost 6 bases to trimming and J lost 2 bases; unmatched junction nucleotides: 10. This CDR3 has 15 amino acids. CDR1 is LNHDA, CDR2 SQIVND, per germline (reference sequence). CDR3: CASRSAPGTAYEQYF. Written as DNA, the CDR3 is TGTGCCAGTAGATCGGCCCCCGGGACAGCCTACGAGCAGTACTTC.

The genes are TRBV5-4 and TRBJ1-6; D not resolved. This CDR3 has 15 residues. CDR1 is SGHNT, CDR2 YYREEE, per germline (reference sequence). The V gene lost 0 bases and the J gene lost 7 bases, with 11 bases spanning the gap. The CDR3 nucleotides read TGTGCCAGCAGCTTGGAACAGTCTGCCAATTCACCCCTCCACTTT. Translation: CASSLEQSANSPLHF.

The chain carries TRBV18 and TRBJ1-4, with 7 positions matching TRBD1. CDR1 is KGHSH, CDR2 LQKENI, per germline. V shed 3 bases, J shed 7 bases, and the junction held 11 bases outside the gene matches. The CDR3 runs 16 residues. CDR3 bases: TGTGCCAGCTCACCCGGAGGGGACAGCACGGGTGAAAAACTGTTTTTT. Amino acid sequence: CASSPGGDSTGEKLFF.